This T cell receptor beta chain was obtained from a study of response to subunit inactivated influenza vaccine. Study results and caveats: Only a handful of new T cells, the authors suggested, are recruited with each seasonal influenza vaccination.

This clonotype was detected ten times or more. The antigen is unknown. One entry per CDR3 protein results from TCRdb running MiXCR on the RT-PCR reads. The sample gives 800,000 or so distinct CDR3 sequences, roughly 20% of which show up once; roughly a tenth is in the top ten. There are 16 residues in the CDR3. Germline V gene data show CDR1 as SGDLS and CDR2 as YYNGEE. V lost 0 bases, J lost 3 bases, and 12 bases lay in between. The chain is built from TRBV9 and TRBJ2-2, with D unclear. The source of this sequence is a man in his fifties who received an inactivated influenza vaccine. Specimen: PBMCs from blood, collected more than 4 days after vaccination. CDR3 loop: CASSVAPSPDTGELFF. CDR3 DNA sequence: TGTGCCAGCAGCGTAGCTCCTAGTCCGGACACCGGGGAGCTGTTTTTT.